The clone carrying this T cell receptor beta chain has a count of ten or more. From the 5' RACE reads, TCRdb called clonotypes with MiXCR, one entry per CDR3 protein. Of 200,000 to 300,000 distinct CDR3 sequences listed, 5.5% to 8.5% were seen once; the top ten hold 1.1%. The CDR3 runs 12 residues. V was trimmed by 4 bases and J by 5 bases, leaving 9 bases between them. The germline V gene has CDR1 SGHDT and CDR2 YYEEEE. The sample originates from a study of T cells after yellow fever vaccination. The source material was CD4+ T cells sorted from PBMCs, sampled on the day of the yellow fever booster vaccination. The chain uses TRBV5-6 and TRBJ1-2; D is possibly TRBD1 (6 bases). This TCR came from a man younger than 45 who received the YFV17D yellow fever vaccine. CDR3 region: CASSGQLYGYTF. The CDR3 nucleotides are TGTGCCAGCAGCGGACAGTTGTATGGCTACACCTTC. Full variable domain (missing parts from reference TRBV5-6 and TRBJ1-2): DAGVTQSPTHLIKTRGQQVTLRCSPKSGHDTVSWYQQALGQGPQFIFQYYEEEERQRGNFPDRFSGHQFPNYSSELNVNALLLGDSALYLCASSGQLYGYTFGSGTRLTVV.